These 2 T cell receptor beta chains were sequenced from one sample in a study of blood T cell repertoires in COVID-19. Method: immunoSEQ multiplex PCR; TCRdb's copy keeps in-frame clones and lacks some. Here the sample spans around 67,000 clones, around 86% being singletons. The sequencing sample was made of peripheral blood. The receptors come from a man aged 50-59 years with active COVID-19.

V is TRBV5-1 and J is TRBJ1-6; 7 nucleotides match TRBD1. Germline V CDR1 and CDR2: SGHRS, YFSETQ. The J segment lost 3 bases and the V segment lost 4 bases, leaving 1 base of the junction unmatched. The CDR3 loop spans 14 amino acids. CDR3 region: CASSRDSYNSPLHF. In nucleotides, the CDR3 is TGCGCCAGCAGCCGGGACAGCTATAATTCACCCCTCCACTTT.

This chain joins TRBV19 and TRBJ1-1, with 8 bases that match TRBD1. The V gene's germline CDR1 is LNHDA and CDR2 SQIVND (reference sequence). The CDR3 consists of 14 residues. Losses at the gene ends were 5 bases for V and 2 bases for J; bases not matched to a gene: 4. The DNA for the CDR3 is TGTGCCAGTAGTTTGGACAGGGCTAACACTGAAGCTTTCTTT. Encoded protein: CASSLDRANTEAFF. Full variable domain (outside the CDR3, taken from reference TRBV19 and TRBJ1-1): DGGITQSPKYLFRKEGQNVTLSCEQNLNHDAMYWYRQDPGQGLRLIYYSQIVNDFQKGDIAEGYSVSREKKESFPLTVTSAQKNPTAFYLCASSLDRANTEAFFGQGTRLTVV.